A selection of T cell receptor beta chains follows, all from one sample in a study of blood T cell repertoires in COVID-19. This table comes from immunoSEQ multiplex PCR, and its TCRdb copy is limited to in-frame clones, with some not included. The data hold a few hundred thousand clones, with approximately 86% observed a single time. Specimen: peripheral blood. The receptors here all came from an older woman with COVID-19, enrolled during active disease. Each CDR3 is given with its conserved first and last residue. The order of the fields is V gene, D gene, clone size, J gene, CDR3 DNA, CDR3 protein. D genes are given only for firm matches. Clone sizes are given selectively: once, few, many, or a class where the clone is expanded.

TRBV7-2	TRBD2	-	TRBJ2-2	TGTGCCAGCAGCTTAGGTTCAGGGGGACTAGCGGGCACCGGGGAGCTGTTTTTT	CASSLGSGGLAGTGELFF
TRBV5-1	-	-	TRBJ2-5	TGCGCCAGCAGCCCTTGGGACTGGCCTCAAGAGACCCAGTACTTC	CASSPWDWPQETQYF
TRBV4-3	TRBD2	-	TRBJ2-1	TGCGCCAGCAGCCAAGTTCTCGTAGCGGGGGCCTACAATGAGCAGTTCTTC	CASSQVLVAGAYNEQFF
TRBV30	-	-	TRBJ2-2	TGTGCCTGGAGACAGGGTCCCGGGGAGCTGTTTTTT	CAWRQGPGELFF
TRBV19	TRBD2	-	TRBJ2-1	TGTGCCAGTAGTATATCACCAACTGGACTAGCGGCTTCCTACAATGAGCAGTTCTTC	CASSISPTGLAASYNEQFF
TRBV15	-	-	TRBJ2-1	TGTGCCATCGGACGGGGGATAGTGAGTGAGCAGTTCTTC	CAIGRGIVSEQFF
TRBV19	-	-	TRBJ1-3	TGTGCCAGTAGGTTAGGGGTGGCGGCTGGAAACACCATATATTTT	CASRLGVAAGNTIYF
TRBV23-1	-	-	TRBJ2-6	TGCGCCAGCAGTCACCCCTTGGAGGGGTTCTCTGGGGCCAACGTCCTGACTTTC	CASSHPLEGFSGANVLTF
TRBV30	-	-	TRBJ2-1	TGTGCCTGGAGTGGACGGAGCTCCTACAATGAGCAGTTCTTC	CAWSGRSSYNEQFF
TRBV29-1	TRBD2	-	TRBJ2-7	TGCAGCGTTCGACTAGCGGGGGGCTCATACGAGCAGTACTTC	CSVRLAGGSYEQYF
TRBV9	-	-	TRBJ1-4	TGTGCCAGCAGCCCCCGGTTTGCAACTAATGAAAAACTGTTTTTT	CASSPRFATNEKLFF
TRBV7-9	-	few	TRBJ1-5	TGTGCCAGCAACCCACGGGTCAATAGCAATCAGCCCCAGCATTTT	CASNPRVNSNQPQHF
TRBV15	-	-	TRBJ1-5	TGTGCCACCAGCAGAGTTTTTCTGACAGGCCTGGGTCAGCCCCAGCATTTT	CATSRVFLTGLGQPQHF
TRBV11-2	TRBD2	-	TRBJ2-3	TGTGCCAGCAGCTTCCGCCTCCGAACTAGCGGAGACACAGATACGCAGTATTTT	CASSFRLRTSGDTDTQYF
TRBV6-2/TRBV6-3	TRBD2	-	TRBJ2-1	TGTGCCAGCAGCTCTCTAGCGGCTACCGTCCCTTACAATGAGCAGTTCTTC	CASSSLAATVPYNEQFF
TRBV5-1	TRBD1	-	TRBJ2-2	TGCGCCACCTCGGGACAGGGGAACACCGGGGAGCTGTTTTTT	CATSGQGNTGELFF
TRBV7-9	-	-	TRBJ2-7	TGTGCCAGCAGCCCACGGGACTACGAGCAGTACTTC	CASSPRDYEQYF
TRBV11-1	-	-	TRBJ1-2	TGTGCCAGCAGCTTAAGGGCCGCTGGTATGGAGGGCACCTTC	CASSLRAAGMEGTF
TRBV6-5	TRBD1	-	TRBJ1-4	TGTGCCAGCAGTTACAGGGGGCGGGGTGAAAAACTGTTTTTT	CASSYRGRGEKLFF
TRBV4-1	TRBD1	once	TRBJ1-2	TGCGCCAGCAGCCATACCCGACAGGGGGCGGGCTATGGCTACACCTTC	CASSHTRQGAGYGYTF
TRBV5-4	-	-	TRBJ2-3	TGTGCCAGCAGCTTGGTTCCGAGCGAACCAGATACGCAGTATTTT	CASSLVPSEPDTQYF
TRBV27	-	-	TRBJ1-1	TGTGCCAGCAGTTTAGGGCACTTGAACACTGAAGCTTTCTTT	CASSLGHLNTEAFF
TRBV10-3	-	-	TRBJ2-1	TGTGCCATCGGCCAGATTAATGAGCAGTTCTTC	CAIGQINEQFF
TRBV9	-	-	TRBJ1-2	TGTGCCAGCAGCGTAGCAGGGATCGGTGACTATGGCTACACCTTC	CASSVAGIGDYGYTF
TRBV2	-	-	TRBJ1-1	TGTGCCAGCAGATCAACTACAGGGTTCCTATGGACTGAAGCTTTCTTT	CASRSTTGFLWTEAFF
TRBV21-1	-	many	TRBJ1-1	TGTGCCAGCGGACAGGGGGGTAACACTGAAGCTTTCTTT	CASGQGGNTEAFF
TRBV6-6	-	-	TRBJ1-1	TGTGCCAGCAGTGGACGACAGGTCAAAAACACTGAAGCTTTCTTT	CASSGRQVKNTEAFF
TRBV5-4	-	-	TRBJ2-1	TGTGCCAGCAGCCGGGACTCCAGCCCCTCCAATGAGCAGTTCTTC	CASSRDSSPSNEQFF
TRBV11-3	TRBD1	-	TRBJ1-1	TGTGCCAGCAGCACTACCGGGACAGGGGTAAATAGGGCTTTCTTT	CASSTTGTGVNRAFF
TRBV14	-	-	TRBJ2-7	TGTGCCAGCAGCCAAGGGAAATGGGACACTCGGGAGCAGTACTTC	CASSQGKWDTREQYF
TRBV5-8	TRBD1	-	TRBJ2-5	TGTGCCAGCAGCAGACAGGGTCAAGAGACCCAGTACTTC	CASSRQGQETQYF
TRBV11-2	-	-	TRBJ2-7	TGTGCCAGCAGCTCGACTTATACAGGCTACGAGCAGTACTTC	CASSSTYTGYEQYF
TRBV30	TRBD1	-	TRBJ2-2	TGTGCCTGGAGCCGGCACAGGGGTGAGCTGTTTTTT	CAWSRHRGELFF
TRBV7-9	-	-	TRBJ2-3	TGTGCCAGCAGCTTGCGCGGACTGGATACGCAGTATTTT	CASSLRGLDTQYF
TRBV20-1	-	-	TRBJ1-2	TGCAGTGCCACAAATGGCTACACCTTC	CSATNGYTF